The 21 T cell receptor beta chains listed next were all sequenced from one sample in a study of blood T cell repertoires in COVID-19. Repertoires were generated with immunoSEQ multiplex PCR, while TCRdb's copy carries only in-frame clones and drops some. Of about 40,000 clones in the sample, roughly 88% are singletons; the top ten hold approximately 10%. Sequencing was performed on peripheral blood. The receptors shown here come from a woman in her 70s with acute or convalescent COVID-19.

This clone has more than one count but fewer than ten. The CDR3 sequence: CASSPRVVGDGYTF. The DNA of the CDR3 is TGTGCCAGCAGCCCAAGAGTCGTAGGGGATGGCTACACCTTC. The chain employs TRBV7-8 and TRBJ1-2; the D gene is possibly TRBD1 (5 bases). The CDR3 is 14 residues long. CDR1 SGHVS and CDR2 FQNEAQ come from the germline V gene. V lost 5 bases and J lost 6, with 16 bases in between.

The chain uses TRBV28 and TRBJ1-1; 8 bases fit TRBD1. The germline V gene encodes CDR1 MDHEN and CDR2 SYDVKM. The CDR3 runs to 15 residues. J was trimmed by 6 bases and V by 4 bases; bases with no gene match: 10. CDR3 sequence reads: CASSSSGQVPPEAFF. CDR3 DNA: TGTGCCAGCAGTTCGTCGGGACAGGTACCCCCTGAAGCTTTCTTT.

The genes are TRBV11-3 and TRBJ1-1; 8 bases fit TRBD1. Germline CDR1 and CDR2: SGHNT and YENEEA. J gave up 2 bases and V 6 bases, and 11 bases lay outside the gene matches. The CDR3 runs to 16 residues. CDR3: CASRQTGGRGNTEAFF. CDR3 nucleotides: TGTGCCAGCAGACAAACAGGGGGAAGGGGAAACACTGAAGCTTTCTTT. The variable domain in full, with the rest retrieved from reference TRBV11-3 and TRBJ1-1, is EAGVVQSPRYKIIEKKQPVAFWCNPISGHNTLYWYLQNLGQGPELLIRYENEEAVDDSQLPKDRFSAERLKGVDSTLKIQPAELGDSAVYLCASRQTGGRGNTEAFFGQGTRLTVV.

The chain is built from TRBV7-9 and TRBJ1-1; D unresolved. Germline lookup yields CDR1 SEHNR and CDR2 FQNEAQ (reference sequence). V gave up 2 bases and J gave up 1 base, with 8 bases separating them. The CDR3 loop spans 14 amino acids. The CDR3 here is CASSLLLWNTEAFF. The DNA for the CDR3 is TGTGCCAGCAGCTTACTTTTGTGGAACACTGAAGCTTTCTTT.

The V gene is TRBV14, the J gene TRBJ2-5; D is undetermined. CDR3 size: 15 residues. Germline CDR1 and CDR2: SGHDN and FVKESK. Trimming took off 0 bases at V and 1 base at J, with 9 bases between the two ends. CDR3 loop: CASSQDLRPQETQYF. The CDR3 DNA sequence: TGTGCCAGCAGCCAAGACCTGCGTCCCCAAGAGACCCAGTACTTC.

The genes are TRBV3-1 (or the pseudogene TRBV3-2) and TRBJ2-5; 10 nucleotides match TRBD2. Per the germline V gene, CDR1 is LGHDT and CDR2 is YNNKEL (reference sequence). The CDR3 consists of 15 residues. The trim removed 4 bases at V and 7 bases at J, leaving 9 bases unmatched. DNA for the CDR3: TGTGCCAGCAGCCCGTCAGCGGGAGGGCTCGCGACCCAGTACTTC. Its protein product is CASSPSAGGLATQYF.

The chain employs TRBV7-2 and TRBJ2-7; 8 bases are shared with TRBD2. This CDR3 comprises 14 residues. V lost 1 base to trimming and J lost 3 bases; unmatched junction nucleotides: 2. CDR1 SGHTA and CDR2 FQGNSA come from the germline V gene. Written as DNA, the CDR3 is TGTGCCAGCAGCTTAGGGCTAGCGGGCTACGAGCAGTACGTC. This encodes CASSLGLAGYEQYV.

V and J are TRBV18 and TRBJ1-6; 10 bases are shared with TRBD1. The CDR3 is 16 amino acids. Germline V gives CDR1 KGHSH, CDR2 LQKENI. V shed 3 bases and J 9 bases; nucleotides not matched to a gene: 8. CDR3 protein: CASSPNRQGAGSPLHF. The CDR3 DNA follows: TGTGCCAGCTCACCTAATAGACAGGGGGCAGGTTCACCCCTCCACTTT. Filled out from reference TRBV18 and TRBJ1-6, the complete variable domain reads NAGVMQNPRHLVRRRGQEARLRCSPMKGHSHVYWYRQLPEEGLKFMVYLQKENIIDESGMPKERFSAEFPKEGPSILRIQQVVRGDSAAYFCASSPNRQGAGSPLHFGNGTRLTVT.

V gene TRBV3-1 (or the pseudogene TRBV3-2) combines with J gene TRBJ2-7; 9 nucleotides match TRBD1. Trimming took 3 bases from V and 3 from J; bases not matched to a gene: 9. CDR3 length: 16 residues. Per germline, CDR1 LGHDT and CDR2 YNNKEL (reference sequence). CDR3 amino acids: CASSHRGRDRDYEQYV. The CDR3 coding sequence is TGTGCCAGCAGCCATCGAGGGCGGGACAGGGACTACGAGCAGTACGTC.

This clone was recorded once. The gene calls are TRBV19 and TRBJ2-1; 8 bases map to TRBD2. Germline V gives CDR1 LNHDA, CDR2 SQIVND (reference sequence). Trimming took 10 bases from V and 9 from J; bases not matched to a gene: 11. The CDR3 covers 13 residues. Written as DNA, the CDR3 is TGTGCCACCACTCCCCGGGCGGGGGGTGAGCAGTTCTTC. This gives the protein CATTPRAGGEQFF.

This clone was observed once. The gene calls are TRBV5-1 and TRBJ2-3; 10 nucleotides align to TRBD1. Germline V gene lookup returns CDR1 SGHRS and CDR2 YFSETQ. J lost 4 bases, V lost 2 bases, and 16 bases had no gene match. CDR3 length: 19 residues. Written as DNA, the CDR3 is TGCGCCAGCAGCTTAAGACGAACCGCGGGACAGGGGTTTTCAGATACGCAGTATTTT. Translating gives CASSLRRTAGQGFSDTQYF.

CDR3 sequence reads: CASSYAGLEAFF. CDR3 bases: TGTGCCAGCAGCTACGCAGGACTTGAAGCTTTCTTT. The chain recombines TRBV5-8 with TRBJ1-1, with unresolved D. Trimming took off 3 bases at V and 7 bases at J, with 10 bases between the two ends. This CDR3 region has 12 residues. Germline values: CDR1 SGHTS, CDR2 YDEGEE.

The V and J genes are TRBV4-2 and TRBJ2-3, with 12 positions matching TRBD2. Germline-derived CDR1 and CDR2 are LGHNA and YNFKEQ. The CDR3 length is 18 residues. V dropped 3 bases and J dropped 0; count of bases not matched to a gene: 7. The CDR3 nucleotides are TGTGCCAGCAGCCAGTCCGCGACTAGCGGGAGAAGCACAGATACGCAGTATTTT. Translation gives CASSQSATSGRSTDTQYF.

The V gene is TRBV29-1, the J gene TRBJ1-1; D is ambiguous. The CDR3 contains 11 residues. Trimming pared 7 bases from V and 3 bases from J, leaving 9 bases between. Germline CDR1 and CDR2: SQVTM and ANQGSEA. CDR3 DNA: TGCAGCGGCTGGAGGGACACTGAAGCTTTCTTT. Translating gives CSGWRDTEAFF.

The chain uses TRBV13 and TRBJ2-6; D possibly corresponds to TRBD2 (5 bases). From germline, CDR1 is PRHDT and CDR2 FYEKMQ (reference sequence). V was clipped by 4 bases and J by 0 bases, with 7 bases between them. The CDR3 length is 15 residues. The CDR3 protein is CASSSTSSGANVLTF. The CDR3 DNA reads TGTGCCAGCAGCTCTACTAGCTCTGGGGCCAACGTCCTGACTTTC.

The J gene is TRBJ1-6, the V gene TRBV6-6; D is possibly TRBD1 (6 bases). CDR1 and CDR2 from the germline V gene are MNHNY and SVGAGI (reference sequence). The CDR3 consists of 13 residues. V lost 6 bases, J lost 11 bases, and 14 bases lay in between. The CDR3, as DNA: TGTGCCAGCAGCGAGGGACAATCTCCACCCCTCCACTTT. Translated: CASSEGQSPPLHF.

The CDR3 DNA sequence: TGTGCCAGCAGCAGGGGGCTGTCGTCCCCTAGCACAGATACGCAGTATTTT. This sequence encodes CASSRGLSSPSTDTQYF. This sequence joins TRBV5-5 and TRBJ2-3; 7 bases are shared with TRBD1. The germline V gene has CDR1 SGHKS and CDR2 YYEKEE (reference sequence). The CDR3 length is 17 residues. V lost 4 bases, J lost 0 bases, and 11 bases stayed unmatched. The whole variable domain, filled in from reference TRBV5-5 and TRBJ2-3, reads DAGVTQSPTHLIKTRGQQVTLRCSPISGHKSVSWYQQVLGQGPQFIFQYYEKEERGRGNFPDRFSARQFPNYSSELNVNALLLGDSALYLCASSRGLSSPSTDTQYFGPGTRLTVL.

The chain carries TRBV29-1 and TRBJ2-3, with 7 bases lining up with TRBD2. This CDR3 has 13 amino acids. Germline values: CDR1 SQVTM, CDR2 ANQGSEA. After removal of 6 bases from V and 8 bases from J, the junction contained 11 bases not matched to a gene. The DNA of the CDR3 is TGCAGCGTGAAAGCGGGACCTGCGGGTACGCAGTATTTT. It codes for CSVKAGPAGTQYF.

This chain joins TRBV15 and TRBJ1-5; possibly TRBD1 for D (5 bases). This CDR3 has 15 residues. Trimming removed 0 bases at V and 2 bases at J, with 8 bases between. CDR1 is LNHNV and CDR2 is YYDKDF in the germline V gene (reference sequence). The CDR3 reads CATSRDPGGNQPQHF. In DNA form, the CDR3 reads TGTGCCACCAGCAGAGATCCGGGGGGCAATCAGCCCCAGCATTTT.

This CDR3 reads CASSLRRSAFF. The CDR3 bases are TGTGCCAGCAGTTTAAGGAGGTCTGCTTTCTTT. The chain has TRBV12-3 or TRBV12-4 and TRBJ1-1; D unresolved. The CDR3 length is 11 residues. Between the trimmed V and J ends, which lost 2 bases and 11 bases, there was a span of 9 bases.

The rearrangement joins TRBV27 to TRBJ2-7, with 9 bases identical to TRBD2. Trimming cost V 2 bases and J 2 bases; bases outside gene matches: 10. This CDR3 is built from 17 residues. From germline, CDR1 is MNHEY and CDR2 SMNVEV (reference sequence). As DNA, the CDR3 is TGTGCCAGCAGTTTAGCCCTACCTGGCGGGAGGGCCTACGAGCAGTACGTC. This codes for CASSLALPGGRAYEQYV.